This is a list of T cell receptor beta chains from one sample in a study of PD-1 blockade in mismatch repair-deficient tumors. The data were produced by immunoSEQ multiplex PCR, yet TCRdb's version contains in-frame clones alone and is incomplete. In the table there are some 15,000 clones, roughly 84% of which are singletons. The sample here was PBMCs, taken approximately 14 weeks after starting pembrolizumab. These receptors were obtained from an adult with mismatch repair-deficient cancer. Each CDR3 is given with its conserved first and last residue. The D gene is left open where the match is weak. Size tells how often a clone was seen (once, few, many) or the class of an expanded clone, and some rows leave it out.

d_call j_call v_call clone_size cdr3_nt cdr3_aa
- TRBJ2-1 TRBV27 - TGTGCCAGCAGTTCCTGGACAGCGCGACTAGCCAATGAGCAGTTCTTC CASSSWTARLANEQFF
TRBD2 TRBJ2-2 TRBV6-5 - TGTGCCAGCAGTTATAGAGAAGCGGGAGGACACGGGGAGCTGTTTTTT CASSYREAGGHGELFF
- TRBJ2-7 TRBV11-2 - TGTGCCAGCAGCTTAGTCCAGGGTACCCACGAGCAGTACTTC CASSLVQGTHEQYF
TRBD2 TRBJ2-1 TRBV27 - TGTGCCAGTAACTCCGGGACTAGCGGGATTCGGGAGCAGTTCTTC CASNSGTSGIREQFF
TRBD1 TRBJ2-7 TRBV19 - TGTGCCAGTAGAGGGCTTTTGGGGACAGGGGAAAACGAGCAGTACTTC CASRGLLGTGENEQYF
- TRBJ2-2 TRBV4-1 - TGCGCCAGCAGCCAAGAGCGCGGAGCTTTAGTCCGGGAGCTGTTTTTT CASSQERGALVRELFF
TRBD2 TRBJ2-7 TRBV5-1 - TGCGCCAGCAGCCCTGGCGGGAGGCGGTCCTACGAGCAGTACTTC CASSPGGRRSYEQYF
TRBD2 TRBJ2-1 TRBV11-2 - TGTGCCAGCAGCTTATTCAGGGCTAGCGGGCCCAATGAGCAGTTCTTC CASSLFRASGPNEQFF
- TRBJ2-7 TRBV6-1 - TGTGCCAGCAGTCCAGCCGGCGGAGTCTACGAGCAGTACTTC CASSPAGGVYEQYF
TRBD1 TRBJ1-1 TRBV28 - TGTGCCAGCAGATATACAGGGGGCAACACTGAAGCTTTCTTT CASRYTGGNTEAFF
TRBD1 TRBJ1-2 TRBV4-2 - TGTGCCAGCAGCCAAGACGGCAGGGGGCTAGATGGCTACACCTTC CASSQDGRGLDGYTF
- TRBJ1-1 TRBV6-5 - TGTGCCAGCAGTTCCTTCGAGGGGGGGGGTAACACTGAAGCTTTCTTT CASSSFEGGGNTEAFF
TRBD2 TRBJ2-1 TRBV7-3 once TGTGCCAGCAGCTTTACCGGGAGGGACTATGAGCAGTTCTTC CASSFTGRDYEQFF
TRBD1 TRBJ1-1 TRBV4-1 - TGCGCCAGCAGCCAGTGGACAGGGCGGGACACTGAAGCTTTCTTT CASSQWTGRDTEAFF
- TRBJ1-5 TRBV5-5 - TGTGCCAGCAGCTTGATCGGGAATCAGCCCCAGCATTTT CASSLIGNQPQHF
TRBD2 TRBJ2-1 TRBV4-2 - TGTGCCAGCAGCCAAGTAGGAGCTAGCGGGACAAATGAGCAGTTCTTC CASSQVGASGTNEQFF
TRBD2 TRBJ2-3 TRBV5-1 - TGCGCCAGCAGCTCTAGCGGGAGGGCGGCAGATACGCAGTATTTT CASSSSGRAADTQYF
- TRBJ2-7 TRBV6-1 - TGTGCCAGCGGGGCAGGGCAGGTCTACGAGCAGTACTTC CASGAGQVYEQYF
- TRBJ1-5 TRBV30 - TGTGCCTGGAGTACGAGGGAGAGGATAGAACAGCCCCAGCATTTT CAWSTRERIEQPQHF
TRBD1 TRBJ2-7 TRBV5-1 - TGCGCCAGCAGCTTTGGGACAGCCTACGAGCAGTACTTC CASSFGTAYEQYF
- TRBJ2-3 TRBV18 once TGTGCCAGCTCACCACGGGCGATCAGCACAGATACGCAGTATTTT CASSPRAISTDTQYF
- TRBJ1-1 TRBV2 - TGTGCCAGGGCAACGGGGGACCAAAACACTGAAGCTTTCTTT CARATGDQNTEAFF
- TRBJ2-5 TRBV28 - TGTGCCAGCAGTCCTTCTAGCAACCAAGAGACCCAGTACTTC CASSPSSNQETQYF